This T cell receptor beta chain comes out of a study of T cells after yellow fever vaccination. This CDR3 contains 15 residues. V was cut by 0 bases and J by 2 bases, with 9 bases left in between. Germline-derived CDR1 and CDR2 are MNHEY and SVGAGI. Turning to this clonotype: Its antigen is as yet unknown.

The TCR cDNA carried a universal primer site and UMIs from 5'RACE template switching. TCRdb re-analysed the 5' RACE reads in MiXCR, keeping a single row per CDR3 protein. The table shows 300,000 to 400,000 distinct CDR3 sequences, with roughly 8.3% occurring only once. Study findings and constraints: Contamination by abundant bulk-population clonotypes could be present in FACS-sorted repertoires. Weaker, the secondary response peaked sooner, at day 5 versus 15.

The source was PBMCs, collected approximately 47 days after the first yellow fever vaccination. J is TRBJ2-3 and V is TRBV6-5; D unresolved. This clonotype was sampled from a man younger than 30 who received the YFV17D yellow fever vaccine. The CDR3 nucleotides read TGTGCCAGCAGTTACTCGGCAGGAGCCACAGATACGCAGTATTTT. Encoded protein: CASSYSAGATDTQYF.